The rows below give T cell receptor beta chains drawn from one sample of a study of T cell repertoires in cytomegalovirus infection. One entry per CDR3 protein results from TCRdb running MiXCR on the reads. The table includes roughly 230,000 distinct CDR3 sequences, approximately 15% detected once. The material sequenced was CD8+ T cells from PBMCs. These receptors all stem from a human donor in good health (CMV status not recorded). Some clones in this sample may be carry-over from other donors' samples. Both conserved end residues are part of each CDR3. The D gene is left open where the match is weak. Where a row states a size, it is once, few, many or the class of an expanded clone; other rows omit it.

TRBJ1-2 | many | NA | TRBV7-9 | CASSGGGYGYTF | TGTGCCAGCAGCGGCGGAGGGTATGGCTACACCTTC
TRBJ2-5 | NA | TRBD1 | TRBV6-2/TRBV6-3 | CASSPLSEGAGETQYF | TGTGCCAGCAGCCCGCTAAGTGAGGGGGCCGGGGAGACCCAGTACTTC
TRBJ2-4 | few | NA | TRBV6-2/TRBV6-3 | CASSYSREGSAKNIQYF | TGTGCCAGCAGTTACTCTCGAGAGGGCTCCGCCAAAAACATTCAGTACTTC
TRBJ1-2 | many | NA | TRBV7-9 | CASSPTQDNYGYTF | TGTGCCAGCAGCCCCACACAGGATAACTATGGCTACACCTTC
TRBJ2-1 | many | TRBD1 | TRBV7-6 | CASSDSQGASYNEQFF | TGTGCCAGCAGCGACTCGCAGGGGGCCTCCTACAATGAGCAGTTCTTC
TRBJ2-3 | few | TRBD2 | TRBV28 | CASSFALAGTDTQYF | TGTGCCAGCAGTTTTGCGCTAGCGGGGACAGATACGCAGTATTTT
TRBJ2-7 | few | TRBD1 | TRBV23-1 | CASSLPTGMSSYEQYF | TGCGCCAGCAGTCTCCCGACAGGGATGAGCTCCTACGAGCAGTACTTC
TRBJ2-2 | few | NA | TRBV20-1 | CSARDPETGELFF | TGCAGTGCTAGAGACCCGGAAACCGGGGAGCTGTTTTTT
TRBJ2-3 | many | TRBD2 | TRBV7-8 | CASSVWGGGAGTDTQYF | TGTGCCAGCAGCGTGTGGGGCGGGGGGGCCGGGACAGATACGCAGTATTTT
TRBJ2-7 | NA | NA | TRBV20-1 | CSAIPKGQESYEQYF | TGCAGTGCTATACCGAAGGGCCAGGAATCCTACGAGCAGTACTTC
TRBJ2-2 | many | TRBD1 | TRBV4-3 | CASSQDPTGTGELFF | TGCGCCAGCAGCCAAGATCCGACAGGGACCGGGGAGCTGTTTTTT
TRBJ2-1 | many | TRBD2 | TRBV10-3 | CAISDGTSGGNEQFF | TGTGCCATCAGTGACGGGACTAGCGGGGGGAATGAGCAGTTCTTC
TRBJ2-7 | many | TRBD1 | TRBV7-2 | CASSLWTGAEEQYF | TGTGCCAGCAGCTTATGGACAGGGGCGGAAGAGCAGTACTTC
TRBJ2-7 | few | NA | TRBV6-2/TRBV6-3 | CASSYLGGEQYF | TGTGCCAGCAGTTACTTGGGAGGCGAGCAGTACTTC
TRBJ1-2 | NA | NA | TRBV7-9 | CASSLAMPHPSYGYTF | TGTGCCAGCAGCTTAGCGATGCCCCACCCTAGCTATGGCTACACCTTC
TRBJ2-6 | many | TRBD1 | TRBV7-9 | CASSSNRGSGANVLTF | TGTGCCAGCAGCTCGAACAGGGGTTCTGGGGCCAACGTCCTGACTTTC
TRBJ1-2 | NA | NA | TRBV20-1 | CSARDHLSTVTNGYTF | TGCAGTGCTAGAGATCATTTAAGTACAGTCACCAATGGCTACACCTTC
TRBJ2-7 | many | NA | TRBV7-8 | CASSYLQGSEQYF | TGTGCCAGCAGCTATTTACAGGGTTCCGAGCAGTACTTC
TRBJ1-1 | NA | NA | TRBV27 | CASSLGPHPNTEAFF | TGTGCCAGCAGTTTAGGCCCCCACCCGAACACTGAAGCTTTCTTT
TRBJ1-1 | many | NA | TRBV7-8 | CASSLGGANTEAFF | TGTGCCAGCAGCTTAGGTGGGGCTAACACTGAAGCTTTCTTT